What follows is one T cell receptor beta chain and its context. This CDR3 is built from 14 residues. The germline V gene has CDR1 SQVTM and CDR2 ANQGSEA. Trimming at V came to 7 bases and at J to 6 bases, leaving 12 bases not matched to a gene. Original analysis: Amplification of reference gene primers was used by the study to estimate nucleated cell counts. Sequencing was performed with immunoSEQ multiplex PCR; in TCRdb, only in-frame clones are kept and a portion is missing. The V and J calls and clone size are taken from that table; D and trimming were inferred from the DNA. The data contain tens of thousands of clones, 88% of them singletons. Enrollment of patients from Seattle took place during active infection, with longitudinal follow-up. The source of the sample is a study of blood T cell repertoires in COVID-19. Study overall: PBMCs, B-cell-depleted T cells, or T cells provided the cDNA or gDNA that made up the material.

The sample consisted of peripheral blood. The clonotype comes from a man aged 60 to 75 with COVID-19, enrolled during active disease. V gene TRBV29-1 combines with J gene TRBJ2-1, with TRBD2 matching 7 bases. This CDR3 is CSAGVTGGPNEQFF. For the CDR3, the DNA is TGCAGCGCCGGGGTAACGGGAGGCCCCAATGAGCAGTTCTTC.